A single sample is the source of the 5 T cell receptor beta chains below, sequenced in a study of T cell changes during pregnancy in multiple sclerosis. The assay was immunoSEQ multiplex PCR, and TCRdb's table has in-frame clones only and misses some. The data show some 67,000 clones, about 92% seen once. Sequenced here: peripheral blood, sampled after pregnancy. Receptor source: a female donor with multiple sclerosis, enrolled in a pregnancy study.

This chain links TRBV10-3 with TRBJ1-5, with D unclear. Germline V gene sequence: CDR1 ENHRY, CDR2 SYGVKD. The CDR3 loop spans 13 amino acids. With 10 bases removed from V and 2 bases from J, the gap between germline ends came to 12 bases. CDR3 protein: CATGDVGNQPQHF. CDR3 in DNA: TGTGCCACCGGGGATGTGGGCAATCAGCCCCAGCATTTT.

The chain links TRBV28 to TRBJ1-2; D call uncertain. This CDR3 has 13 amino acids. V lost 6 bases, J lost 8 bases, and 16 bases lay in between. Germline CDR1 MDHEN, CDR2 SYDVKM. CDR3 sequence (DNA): TGTGCCAGCAGAATTGACGGGTCCCGGGGCTACACCTTC. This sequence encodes CASRIDGSRGYTF.

DNA for the CDR3: TGCGCCAGCAGCCAGGCTTCTGGGACTAGCGGGAGTCAAGCCAAAAACATTCAGTACTTC. As protein: CASSQASGTSGSQAKNIQYF. This chain joins TRBV4-1 and TRBJ2-4; 14 bases line up with TRBD2. The length of the CDR3 is 20 residues. CDR1 and CDR2 (germline): MGHRA, YSYEKL. Trimming took 3 bases from V and 0 from J; bases not matched to a gene: 10.

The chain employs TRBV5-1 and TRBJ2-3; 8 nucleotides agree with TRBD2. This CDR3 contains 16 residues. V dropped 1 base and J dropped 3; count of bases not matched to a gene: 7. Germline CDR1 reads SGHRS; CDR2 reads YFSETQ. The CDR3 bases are TGCGCCAGCAGCTTGCCGGAGGGACTAGGTACAGATACGCAGTATTTT. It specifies CASSLPEGLGTDTQYF.

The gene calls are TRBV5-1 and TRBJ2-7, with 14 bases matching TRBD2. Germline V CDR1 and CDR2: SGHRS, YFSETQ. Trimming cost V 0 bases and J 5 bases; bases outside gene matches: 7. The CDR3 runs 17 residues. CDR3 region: CASSLAGTSGRGDEQYF. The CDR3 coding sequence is TGCGCCAGCAGCTTGGCCGGGACTAGCGGGAGAGGAGACGAGCAGTACTTC.